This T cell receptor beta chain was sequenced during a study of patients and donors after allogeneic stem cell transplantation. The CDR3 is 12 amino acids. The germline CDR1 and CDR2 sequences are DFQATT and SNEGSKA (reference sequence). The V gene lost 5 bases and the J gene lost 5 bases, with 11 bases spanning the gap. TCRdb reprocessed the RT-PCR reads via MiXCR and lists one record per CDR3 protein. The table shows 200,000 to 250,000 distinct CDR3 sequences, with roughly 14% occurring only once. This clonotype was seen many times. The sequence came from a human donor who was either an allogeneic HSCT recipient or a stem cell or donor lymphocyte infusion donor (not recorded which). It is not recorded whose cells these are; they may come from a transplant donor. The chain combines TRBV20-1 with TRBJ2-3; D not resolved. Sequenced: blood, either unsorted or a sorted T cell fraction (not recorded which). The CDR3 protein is CSAVTMGDTQYF. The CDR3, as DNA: TGCAGTGCTGTGACAATGGGAGATACGCAGTATTTT.